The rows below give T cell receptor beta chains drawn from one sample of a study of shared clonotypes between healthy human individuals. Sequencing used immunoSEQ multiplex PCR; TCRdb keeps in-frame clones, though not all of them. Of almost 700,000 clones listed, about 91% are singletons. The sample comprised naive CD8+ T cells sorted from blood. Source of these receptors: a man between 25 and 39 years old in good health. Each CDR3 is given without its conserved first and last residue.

CDR3 protein: ASAPGTRYNEQF; V gene: TRBV25-1
CDR3 protein: ASSLGGSREQF; V gene: TRBV7-2
CDR3 protein: ASSIYLAGFDLGRN; V gene: TRBV11-2
CDR3 protein: ASSGAQGLGNEKLF; V gene: TRBV11-2
CDR3 protein: ASSVVSGLGYT; V gene: TRBV9
CDR3 protein: ASSSRQSAYNEQF; V gene: TRBV7-8
CDR3 protein: ASSTTGSRNTIY; V gene: TRBV5-4
CDR3 protein: ASSVGTEIYEQY; V gene: TRBV6-1
CDR3 protein: AIGTSGSGEQY; V gene: TRBV10-3
CDR3 protein: ASSLLPETYNEQF; V gene: TRBV7-3
CDR3 protein: ASSFSQNNEQF; V gene: TRBV27
CDR3 protein: ASSLERGDTEAF; V gene: TRBV5-5
CDR3 protein: ATSRDTGGTGDNEQF; V gene: TRBV15
CDR3 protein: ASSRGADTQY; V gene: TRBV27
CDR3 protein: ASSPPGVHAGANVLT; V gene: TRBV7-9
CDR3 protein: ASSLPSNYGYT; V gene: TRBV7-8
CDR3 protein: ASSRGGVYEQY; V gene: TRBV27
CDR3 protein: ASSGAGSGNTIY; V gene: TRBV9
CDR3 protein: ATSRDRSFSGNTIY; V gene: TRBV15
CDR3 protein: ASSGQGAKNIQY; V gene: TRBV5-6
CDR3 protein: ASRRLPNYEQY; V gene: TRBV28
CDR3 protein: ASSFLAGPSPNHTQY; V gene: TRBV7-9
CDR3 protein: ASSAGPSYEQY; V gene: TRBV19
CDR3 protein: ASSSRSYNEQF; V gene: TRBV11-2
CDR3 protein: ASSGPGLAGREQF; V gene: TRBV28